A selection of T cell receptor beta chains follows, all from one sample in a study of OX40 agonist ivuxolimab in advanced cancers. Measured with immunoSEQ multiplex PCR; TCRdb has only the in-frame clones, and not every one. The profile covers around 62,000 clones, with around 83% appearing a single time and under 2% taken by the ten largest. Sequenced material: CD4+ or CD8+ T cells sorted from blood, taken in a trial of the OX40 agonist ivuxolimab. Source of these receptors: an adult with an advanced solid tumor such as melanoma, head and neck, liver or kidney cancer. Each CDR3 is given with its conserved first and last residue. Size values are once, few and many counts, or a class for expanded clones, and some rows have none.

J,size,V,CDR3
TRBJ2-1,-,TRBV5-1,CASSLAYNEQFF
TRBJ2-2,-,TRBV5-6,CASGQSKRDTGELFF
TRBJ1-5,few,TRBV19,CASSLQDRRNQPQHF
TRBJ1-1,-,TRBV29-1,CSVGLVNTEAFF
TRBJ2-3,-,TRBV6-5,CASSYSTGRGRDTQYF
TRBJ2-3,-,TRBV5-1,CASRGSGSVDTQYF
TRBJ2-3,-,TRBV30,CAWKSGRGTDTQYF
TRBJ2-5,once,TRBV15,CASVPLTGILETQYF
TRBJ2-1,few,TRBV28,CASSLSGTWREGPQIYNEQFF
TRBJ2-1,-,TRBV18,CASSPPSRGWSSYNEQFF
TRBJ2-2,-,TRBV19,CASSGTSGKRANTGELFF
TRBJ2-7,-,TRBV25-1,CASSEGGGRAWEQYF
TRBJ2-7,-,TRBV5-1,CASTLGGAYEQYF
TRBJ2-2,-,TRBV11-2,CASSLDLSSGELFF
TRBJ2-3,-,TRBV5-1,CASVGREQADTQYF
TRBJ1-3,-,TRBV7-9,CASSLVAQSSGNTIYF
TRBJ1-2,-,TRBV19,CASSSEMKGYTF
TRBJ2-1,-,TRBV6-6,CATVPPQGSYNEQFF
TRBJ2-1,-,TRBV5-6,CASSLVDNEQFF
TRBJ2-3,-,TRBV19,CASSPLAGASTDTQYF
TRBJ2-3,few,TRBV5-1,CASSFPLQGAITDTQYF
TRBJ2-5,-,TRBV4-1,CASSQRLTGGLEETQYF
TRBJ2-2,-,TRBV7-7,CASSLVRFGELFF
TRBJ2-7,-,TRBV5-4,CASSFGVDGEQYF
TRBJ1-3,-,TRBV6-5,CASSYSQRTSGNTIYF
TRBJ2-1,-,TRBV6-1,CASSGTGGAGEQFF
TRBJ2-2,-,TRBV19,CASHSGQGVTGELFF
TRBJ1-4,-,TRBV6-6,CASSPDVQLGKLFF
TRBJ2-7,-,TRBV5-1,CASSSTGTYEQYF
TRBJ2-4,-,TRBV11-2,CASRTPGQKNIQYF
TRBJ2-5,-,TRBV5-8,CASSPGLGETQYF
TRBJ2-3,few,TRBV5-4,CASSLDRASADTQYF
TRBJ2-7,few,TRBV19,CASSPGTESYEQYF
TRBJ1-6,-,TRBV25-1,CASSVGQGGSPLHF
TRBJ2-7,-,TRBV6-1,CASSEDPAESYEQYF
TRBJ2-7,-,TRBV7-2,CASGRDPSREQYF
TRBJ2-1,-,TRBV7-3,CASSINGRPYNEQFF
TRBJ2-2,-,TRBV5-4,CASSSPGNTGELFF
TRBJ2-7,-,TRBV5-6,CASSLLGTGGEQYF
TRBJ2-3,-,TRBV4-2,CASSRGTSGSTDTQYF